The present entry profiles one TCR beta chain with its context. The entry originates in a study of blood T cell repertoires in COVID-19. On the study more broadly: Donors in the United States, Italy and Spain gave samples during acute or convalescent COVID-19. In each case, the material was cDNA or gDNA derived from T cells, B-cell-depleted T cells, or PBMCs.

Grouping used clinical history reported by participants in a survey and questionnaire. The CDR3 spans 18 residues. Trimming shortened V by 1 base and J by 1 base, and 18 bases separated the two germline ends. Germline V gives CDR1 MGHDK, CDR2 SYGVNS. As originally analysed: Counts of nucleated cells, estimated from reference gene primer amplification, were obtained. The repertoire was sequenced with immunoSEQ multiplex PCR; TCRdb's copy has only in-frame clones and lacks some. Clone size and the V and J calls come from that table; the DNA yielded D and trimming. The profile shows approximately 250,000 clones, 70% to 90% of them singletons.

Specimen: PBMCs or T cells enriched from blood (not recorded which). The chain recombines TRBV25-1 with TRBJ2-3; no firm D call. This clonotype was sampled from a woman aged 50 to 60 with acute COVID-19. The CDR3 sequence is CASSELVVPPGGTDTQYF. The CDR3 DNA follows: TGTGCCAGCAGTGAATTAGTCGTTCCTCCCGGAGGCACAGATACGCAGTATTTT.